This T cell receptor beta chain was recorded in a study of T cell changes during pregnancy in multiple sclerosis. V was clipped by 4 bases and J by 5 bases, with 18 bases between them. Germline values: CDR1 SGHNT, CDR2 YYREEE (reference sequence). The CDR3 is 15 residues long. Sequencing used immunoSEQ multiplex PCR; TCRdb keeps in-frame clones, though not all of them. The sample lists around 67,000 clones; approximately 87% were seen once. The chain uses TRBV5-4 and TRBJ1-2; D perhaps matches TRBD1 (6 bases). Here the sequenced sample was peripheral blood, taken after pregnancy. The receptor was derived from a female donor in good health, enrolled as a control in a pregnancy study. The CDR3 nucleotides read TGTGCCAGCAGCCCTCAAGGGGGGGCCATTTATGGCTACACCTTC. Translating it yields CASSPQGGAIYGYTF.